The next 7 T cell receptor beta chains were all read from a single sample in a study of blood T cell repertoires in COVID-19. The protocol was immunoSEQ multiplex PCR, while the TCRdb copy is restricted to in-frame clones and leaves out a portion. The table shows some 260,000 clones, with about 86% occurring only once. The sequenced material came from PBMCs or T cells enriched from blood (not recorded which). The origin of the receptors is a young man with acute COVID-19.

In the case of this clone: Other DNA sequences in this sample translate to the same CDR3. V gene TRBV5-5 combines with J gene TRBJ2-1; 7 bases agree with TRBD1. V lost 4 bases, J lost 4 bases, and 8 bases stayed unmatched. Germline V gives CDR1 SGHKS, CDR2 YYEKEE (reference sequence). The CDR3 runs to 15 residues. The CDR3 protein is CASSLDRVSYNEQFF. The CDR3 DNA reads TGTGCCAGCAGCCTCGACAGGGTATCTTACAATGAGCAGTTCTTC.

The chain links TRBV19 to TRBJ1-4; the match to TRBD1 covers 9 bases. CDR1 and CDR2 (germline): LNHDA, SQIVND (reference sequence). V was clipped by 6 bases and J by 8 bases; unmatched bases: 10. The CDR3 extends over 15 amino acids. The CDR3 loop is CASRMWGDREEKLFF. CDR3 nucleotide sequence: TGTGCCAGTAGGATGTGGGGGGACAGGGAGGAAAAACTGTTTTTT. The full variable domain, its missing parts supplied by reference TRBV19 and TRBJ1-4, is DGGITQSPKYLFRKEGQNVTLSCEQNLNHDAMYWYRQDPGQGLRLIYYSQIVNDFQKGDIAEGYSVSREKKESFPLTVTSAQKNPTAFYLCASRMWGDREEKLFFGSGTQLSVL.

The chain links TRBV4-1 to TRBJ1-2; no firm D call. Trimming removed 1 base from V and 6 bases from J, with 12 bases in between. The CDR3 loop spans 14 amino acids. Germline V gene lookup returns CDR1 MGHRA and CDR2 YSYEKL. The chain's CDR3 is CASSQVRVKDGYTF. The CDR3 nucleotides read TGCGCCAGCAGCCAAGTGCGGGTTAAAGATGGCTACACCTTC.

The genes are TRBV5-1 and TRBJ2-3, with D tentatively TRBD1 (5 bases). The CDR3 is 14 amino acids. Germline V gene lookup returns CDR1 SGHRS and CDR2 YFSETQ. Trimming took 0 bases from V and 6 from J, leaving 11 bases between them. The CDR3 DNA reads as TGCGCCAGCAGCTTGGTAGGCAGGGCGGATACGCAGTATTTT. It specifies CASSLVGRADTQYF.

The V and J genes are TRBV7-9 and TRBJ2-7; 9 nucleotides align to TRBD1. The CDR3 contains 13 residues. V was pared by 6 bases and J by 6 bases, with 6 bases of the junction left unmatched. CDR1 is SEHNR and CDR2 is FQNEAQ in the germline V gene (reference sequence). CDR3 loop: CASSQTGGSEQYV. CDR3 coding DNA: TGTGCCAGCAGTCAAACAGGGGGCTCCGAGCAGTACGTC.

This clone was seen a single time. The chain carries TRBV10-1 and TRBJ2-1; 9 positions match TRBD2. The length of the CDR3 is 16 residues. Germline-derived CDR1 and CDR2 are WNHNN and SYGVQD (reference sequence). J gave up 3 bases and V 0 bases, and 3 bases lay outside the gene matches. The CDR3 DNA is TGCGCCAGCAGTGAGTCGAAGCGGGGGGACTACAATGAGCAGTTCTTC. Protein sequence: CASSESKRGDYNEQFF.

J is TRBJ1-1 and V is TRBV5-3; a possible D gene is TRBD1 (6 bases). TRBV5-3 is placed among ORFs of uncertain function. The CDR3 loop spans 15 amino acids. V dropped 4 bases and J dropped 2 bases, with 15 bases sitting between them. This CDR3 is CARSPGTRGNTEAFF. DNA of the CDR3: TGTGCCAGAAGCCCAGGTACCAGGGGAAACACTGAAGCTTTCTTT.